This is a list of T cell receptor beta chains from one sample in a study of T cell responses to AZD1222 COVID-19 vaccine. Method: immunoSEQ multiplex PCR; TCRdb's copy keeps in-frame clones and lacks some. The table has roughly 120,000 clones, 86% seen once; the top ten hold more than 10%. The material sequenced was peripheral blood, taken on day 0 of AZD1222 vaccination. These receptors all come from an adult in good health. Each CDR3 is given with its conserved first and last residue. Each record gives: V gene, D gene, J gene, clone size, CDR3 DNA, CDR3 protein. A D gene is named only where the DNA matches it firmly. Size is omitted from some rows. Given values are once, few, many or a class for expanded clones.

>TRBV10-3|.|TRBJ1-2|.
TGTGCCATCAGTGAGTCAGAGGGTTCGGCCGGCTACACCTTC
CAISESEGSAGYTF
>TRBV28|TRBD1|TRBJ1-2|once
TGTGCCAGCAGTTTATCGGGACAGGGGGTCTATGGCTACACCTTC
CASSLSGQGVYGYTF
>TRBV3-1/TRBV3-2|.|TRBJ2-3|.
TGTGCCAGCAGCCCCCAAGGCCAGCCCACAGATACGCAGTATTTT
CASSPQGQPTDTQYF
>TRBV7-9|TRBD2|TRBJ2-5|.
TGTGCCAGCAGCTCGACCGGGACTATGGGAGAGACCCAGTACTTC
CASSSTGTMGETQYF
>TRBV7-2|.|TRBJ1-2|.
TGTGCCAGCAGACAGGACAGTTATGTTGGCTACACCTTC
CASRQDSYVGYTF
>TRBV5-8|.|TRBJ1-5|.
TGTGCCAGCAGCGCCGGAATTTCGGAGCCCCAGCATTTT
CASSAGISEPQHF
>TRBV7-2|.|TRBJ2-7|.
TGTGCCAGCAGCTTGGGTACCAACGAGCAGTACTTC
CASSLGTNEQYF
>TRBV7-6|.|TRBJ1-1|.
TGTGCCAGCAGCTTAGGTACCGGCACTGAAGCTTTCTTT
CASSLGTGTEAFF
>TRBV21-1|.|TRBJ1-2|few
TGTGCCAGCACTCAGGGAAGGGAGTTTGACTATGGCTACACCTTC
CASTQGREFDYGYTF
>TRBV14|.|TRBJ2-1|once
TGTGCCAGCAGTCGGGCCGCCTACAATGAGCAGTTCTTC
CASSRAAYNEQFF
>TRBV27|.|TRBJ1-3|.
TGTGCCAGCAGCACCCTGACAGGATCTGGAAACACCATATATTTT
CASSTLTGSGNTIYF
>TRBV7-9|TRBD1|TRBJ1-1|.
TGTGCCAGCAGCTGGGACAGTAACACTGAAGCTTTCTTT
CASSWDSNTEAFF
>TRBV5-4|TRBD2|TRBJ2-3|.
TGTGCCAGCAGCTTGCTTGTGCGGGAGGGCACAGATACGCAGTATTTT
CASSLLVREGTDTQYF
>TRBV3-1/TRBV3-2|TRBD1|TRBJ2-7|.
TGTGCCAGCAGCCAAGATAGGCGACAGGGGATTGGCGAGCAGTACTTC
CASSQDRRQGIGEQYF
>TRBV2|.|TRBJ2-7|.
TGTGCCAGCAGTGGCGGGACAAATCTCTACGAGCAGTACTTC
CASSGGTNLYEQYF
>TRBV6-5|.|TRBJ2-7|few
TGTGCCAGCAGCCCGACAGGGGAGGGGGAGCAGTACTTC
CASSPTGEGEQYF
>TRBV6-2/TRBV6-3|.|TRBJ2-3|.
TGTGCCAGCAGTTACGGAGGTACCGACACAGATACGCAGTATTTT
CASSYGGTDTDTQYF
>TRBV5-1|.|TRBJ2-4|.
TGCGCCAGCAGCCGGGATGTTTCCGCAAACATTCAGTACTTC
CASSRDVSANIQYF
>TRBV28|.|TRBJ1-2|.
TGTGCCAGCAGTCTCGACTCTAACTATGGCTACACCTTC
CASSLDSNYGYTF
>TRBV9|.|TRBJ2-1|few
TGTGCCAGCGCGGGCAGGAGAAATGAGCAGTTCTTC
CASAGRRNEQFF
>TRBV7-2|.|TRBJ2-3|.
TGTGCCAGCAGCTTAAAGTTGTGGGGAGATACGCAGTATTTT
CASSLKLWGDTQYF
>TRBV9|.|TRBJ1-3|.
TGTGCCAGCAGCCTGTTAGGGGGGTCTGGAAACACCATATATTTT
CASSLLGGSGNTIYF
>TRBV7-3|.|TRBJ2-1|once
TGTGCCAGCAGCTTAACGGCTAGTATCTACAATGAGCAGTTCTTC
CASSLTASIYNEQFF
>TRBV5-5|TRBD1|TRBJ2-7|.
TGTGCCAGCAGCCCAAGACCGGACAGGGCTAACTCCTACGAGCAGTACTTC
CASSPRPDRANSYEQYF
>TRBV6-4|.|TRBJ1-1|.
TGTGCCAGCAGTGATGAGGGAAACACTGAAGCTTTCTTT
CASSDEGNTEAFF
>TRBV10-3|.|TRBJ2-2|.
TGTGCCATCAGTGAGTCGAATCCCCAGAACACCGGGGAGCTGTTTTTT
CAISESNPQNTGELFF
>TRBV19|.|TRBJ2-3|once
TGTGCCAGTAGCCGAGACAGGTCTAGCACAGATACGCAGTATTTT
CASSRDRSSTDTQYF